One sample yielded the 27 T cell receptor beta chains listed below, sequenced in a study of blood T cell repertoires in COVID-19. Clones were read by immunoSEQ multiplex PCR, and TCRdb kept only the in-frame ones, dropping some. The top ten clones hold about 6% of a sample with about 340,000 clones, 87% of them seen once. Material for sequencing was peripheral blood. These receptors came from a woman aged 45-65 years with COVID-19, enrolled during active disease.

This chain links TRBV7-9 with TRBJ1-1; D is undetermined. V was clipped by 8 bases and J by 5 bases, with 6 bases between them. The CDR3 consists of 10 residues. CDR1 is SEHNR and CDR2 is FQNEAQ in the germline V gene (reference sequence). As DNA, the CDR3 is TGTGCCAGCCGGGGAACTGAAGCTTTCTTT. Translation gives CASRGTEAFF.

V gene TRBV19 combines with J gene TRBJ2-7; tentative D call: TRBD1 (5 bases). CDR1 LNHDA and CDR2 SQIVND come from the germline V gene (reference sequence). The CDR3 spans 15 residues. V was trimmed by 6 bases and J by 2 bases, leaving 17 bases between them. CDR3 amino acids: CASSYTGVTTYEQYF. CDR3 DNA sequence: TGTGCCAGTAGCTACACAGGAGTGACGACCTACGAGCAGTACTTC.

The chain combines TRBV18 with TRBJ2-7; D unresolved. CDR3 length: 18 amino acids. Trimming took off 3 bases at V and 6 bases at J, with 27 bases between the two ends. The germline V gene has CDR1 KGHSH and CDR2 LQKENI. CDR3: CASSPRLIQTGYRSEQYF. The CDR3 coding sequence is TGTGCCAGCTCACCTCGATTGATTCAGACCGGGTATAGGAGCGAGCAGTACTTC.

DNA for the CDR3: TGTGCCAGCAGTCCCAGAGGACAGGGAAAAGGGTCTGGCTACACCTTC. This gives the protein CASSPRGQGKGSGYTF. The J gene is TRBJ1-2, the V gene TRBV27; 8 positions match TRBD1. The CDR3 contains 16 residues. Germline CDR1 and CDR2: MNHEY and SMNVEV (reference sequence). Trimming removed 5 bases from V and 7 bases from J; junction bases left unmatched: 15.

CDR3 DNA: TGTGCCAGCAGCTCAGGGCTTAACTATGGCTACACCTTC. This sequence encodes CASSSGLNYGYTF. The rearrangement links TRBV7-3 to TRBJ1-2; D perhaps matches TRBD1 (5 bases). Trimming pared 4 bases from V and 1 base from J, leaving 7 bases between. The CDR3 sequence is 13 residues long. Germline values: CDR1 SGHTA, CDR2 FQGTGA. Variable domain in full (rest from reference TRBV7-3 and TRBJ1-2): GAGVSQTPSNKVTEKGKYVELRCDPISGHTALYWYRQSLGQGPEFLIYFQGTGAADDSGLPNDRFFAVRPEGSVSTLKIQRTERGDSAVYLCASSSGLNYGYTFGSGTRLTVV.

The chain uses TRBV29-1 and TRBJ2-7; 9 nucleotides align to TRBD1. This CDR3 has 14 residues. Trimming took 4 bases from V and 5 from J; bases not matched to a gene: 9. Looked up from germline, CDR1 is SQVTM and CDR2 is ANQGSEA. The CDR3 DNA is TGCAGCGTTGGCTCCCGGACAGGGGCCCACGAGCAGTACTTC. It encodes CSVGSRTGAHEQYF.

The chain carries TRBV15 and TRBJ2-2, with D maybe TRBD1 (6 bases). There are 16 residues in the CDR3. Trimming took off 4 bases at V and 0 bases at J, with 12 bases between the two ends. Germline V gives CDR1 LNHNV, CDR2 YYDKDF (reference sequence). The CDR3 is CATSKKQGANTGELFF. In DNA, the CDR3 is TGTGCCACCAGCAAGAAACAGGGCGCGAACACCGGGGAGCTGTTTTTT.

In nucleotides, the CDR3 is TGTGCCAGCAGCCAAGATACTAGCGGGAGGTTCACCGGGGAGCTGTTTTTT. Amino acids: CASSQDTSGRFTGELFF. V is TRBV4-2 and J is TRBJ2-2; 12 bases fit TRBD2. The CDR3 extends over 17 amino acids. Looked up from germline, CDR1 is LGHNA and CDR2 is YNFKEQ. J lost 4 bases, V lost 0 bases, and 3 bases had no gene match.

This chain connects TRBV25-1 to TRBJ2-1; TRBD1 matches 7 bases. The CDR3 is made up of 12 amino acids. The V gene end was trimmed by 7 bases and the J gene end by 11 bases; junction bases not matched to a gene: 8. Looked up from germline, CDR1 is MGHDK and CDR2 is SYGVNS. In DNA, the CDR3 is TGTGCCAGCAACAGATCAGGGGGAAAGCAGTTCTTC. Translating it yields CASNRSGGKQFF.

The chain combines TRBV6-6 with TRBJ1-1; 9 bases map to TRBD1. This CDR3 has 16 amino acids. Germline V gene data show CDR1 as MNHNY and CDR2 as SVGAGI (reference sequence). The ends lost 6 bases at V and 0 bases at J; junction bases unmatched: 8. CDR3 sequence: CASRQTGGGLNTEAFF. The CDR3 DNA follows: TGTGCCAGCAGGCAAACAGGGGGCGGCCTGAACACTGAAGCTTTCTTT.

This rearrangement joins TRBV18 to TRBJ2-7; 13 bases are a match to TRBD2. V lost 1 base, J lost 5 bases, and 5 bases stayed unmatched. Germline CDR1 and CDR2: KGHSH and LQKENI. CDR3 length equals 16 residues. The CDR3, as DNA: TGTGCCAGCTCACCACGGACTAGCGGGAGTCCACACGAGCAGTACTTC. Translation: CASSPRTSGSPHEQYF.

This chain uses TRBV7-8 with TRBJ1-2; TRBD1 is a possible D gene (6 bases). There are 14 residues in the CDR3. Germline V CDR1 and CDR2: SGHVS, FQNEAQ. V lost 6 bases and J 5 bases, leaving 16 bases between the germline ends. CDR3 loop: CASSPGGGNYGYTF. The CDR3 DNA reads TGTGCCAGCAGTCCAGGTGGGGGCAATTATGGCTACACCTTC.

The V and J genes are TRBV6-4 and TRBJ1-6, with D perhaps TRBD1 (5 bases). V shed 5 bases and J shed 0 bases, with 11 bases lying between them. CDR3 length: 16 amino acids. The germline V gene encodes CDR1 MRHNA and CDR2 SNTAGT. CDR3 coding DNA: TGTGCCAGCAGTAGGGGTCCGAGCTCCTATAATTCACCCCTCCACTTT. This translates into CASSRGPSSYNSPLHF.

This chain uses TRBV2 with TRBJ2-7, with D possibly being TRBD1 (6 bases). The germline gives CDR1 SNHLY, CDR2 FYNNEI. The V end lost 4 bases, the J end lost 3 bases, and 10 bases lay between the germline ends. The CDR3 spans 13 residues. The CDR3 sequence is CASSVQGYYEQYF. CDR3 in DNA: TGTGCCAGCAGTGTACAGGGATACTACGAGCAGTACTTC.

This clone was picked up one time. The V call is TRBV18, the J call TRBJ1-2; tentative D call: TRBD1 (5 bases). Trimming shortened V by 5 bases and J by 2 bases, and 12 bases separated the two germline ends. The CDR3 runs 14 residues. The germline gives CDR1 KGHSH, CDR2 LQKENI. The CDR3 DNA sequence: TGTGCCAGCTCAGAGACAGAGCTAAACTATGGCTACACCTTC. It translates to CASSETELNYGYTF.

This chain uses TRBV19 with TRBJ2-7; TRBD1 matches at 7 bases. This CDR3 is 14 amino acids long. With 1 base clipped from V and 3 bases from J, the junction kept 3 bases outside the gene matches. Germline V gene data show CDR1 as LNHDA and CDR2 as SQIVND (reference sequence). CDR3 in DNA: TGTGCCAGTAGTATAGGGACAGGCCTCTACGAGCAGTACTTC. Amino acids: CASSIGTGLYEQYF.

The count of this clone is one. The chain recombines TRBV19 with TRBJ2-1; TRBD2 matches 13 bases. V lost 5 bases to trimming and J lost 5 bases; unmatched junction nucleotides: 6. CDR3 length: 16 residues. Germline CDR1 is LNHDA and CDR2 is SQIVND (reference sequence). Written as DNA, the CDR3 is TGTGCCAGTAGTCCCCAGGGACTAGCGGGAAACAATGAGCAGTTCTTC. Its protein product is CASSPQGLAGNNEQFF.

The chain carries TRBV19 and TRBJ1-2; D may be TRBD1 (6 bases). V gave up 7 bases and J gave up 7 bases, with 13 bases separating them. CDR3 length equals 12 residues. Germline V gene sequence: CDR1 LNHDA, CDR2 SQIVND (reference sequence). DNA for the CDR3: TGTGCCAGTATTCAAGGGGGATTTGGCTACACCTTC. Translation gives CASIQGGFGYTF.

This chain connects TRBV7-8 to TRBJ1-2, with D tentatively TRBD1 (6 bases). Germline V gene data show CDR1 as SGHVS and CDR2 as FQNEAQ. This CDR3 comprises 13 residues. Trimming shortened V by 4 bases and J by 4 bases, and 10 bases separated the two germline ends. The CDR3 reads CASSSDRAYGYTF. The DNA for the CDR3 is TGTGCCAGCAGCTCGGACAGAGCCTATGGCTACACCTTC.

V and J are TRBV4-1 and TRBJ1-2; 8 bases fit TRBD1. Losses at the gene ends were 1 base for V and 5 bases for J; bases not matched to a gene: 9. This CDR3 contains 16 residues. Germline-derived CDR1 and CDR2 are MGHRA and YSYEKL. This CDR3 is CASSQAADRGQYGYTF. CDR3 DNA sequence: TGCGCCAGCAGCCAAGCCGCCGACAGGGGCCAATATGGCTACACCTTC.

The chain uses TRBV4-1 and TRBJ2-1; 13 nucleotides align to TRBD2. V dropped 3 bases and J dropped 9; count of bases not matched to a gene: 2. The CDR3 is made up of 14 amino acids. Germline loops: CDR1 MGHRA, CDR2 YSYEKL. The CDR3 here is CASSQGLAGSEQFF. The CDR3, as DNA: TGCGCCAGCAGCCAGGGACTAGCGGGAAGTGAGCAGTTCTTC.

The sample holds one count of this clone. The gene calls are TRBV5-1 and TRBJ1-3, with TRBD1 as a possible D gene (6 bases). CDR1 is SGHRS, CDR2 YFSETQ, per germline. This CDR3 comprises 15 residues. V dropped 4 bases and J dropped 0 bases, with 11 bases sitting between them. CDR3 sequence reads: CASSPGEYSGNTIYF. The CDR3 DNA is TGCGCCAGCAGCCCAGGGGAATACTCTGGAAACACCATATATTTT.

V gene TRBV25-1 combines with J gene TRBJ1-1, with a possible D match to TRBD1 (6 bases). The CDR3 runs 11 residues. Germline CDR1 reads MGHDK; CDR2 reads SYGVNS. V lost 6 bases, J lost 4 bases, and 6 bases lay in between. The CDR3 reads CASRGGTEAFF. The CDR3 coding sequence is TGTGCCAGCAGAGGGGGCACTGAAGCTTTCTTT. The full variable domain, rest sourced from reference TRBV25-1 and TRBJ1-1, is EADIYQTPRYLVIGTGKKITLECSQTMGHDKMYWYQQDPGMELHLIHYSYGVNSTEKGDLSSESTVSRIRTEHFPLTLESARPSHTSQYLCASRGGTEAFFGQGTRLTVV.

The V and J genes are TRBV30 and TRBJ2-1; 8 nucleotides line up with TRBD2. CDR1 and CDR2 (germline): GTSNPN, SVGIG (reference sequence). CDR3 size: 15 residues. V trimming: 4 bases; J trimming: 0 bases; junction bases outside the gene matches: 5. CDR3 sequence (DNA): TGTGCCTGGATCACTCGGGGGGGCTCCTACAATGAGCAGTTCTTC. It encodes CAWITRGGSYNEQFF.

The rearrangement joins TRBV24-1 to TRBJ2-7, with TRBD2 as a possible D gene (5 bases). V was shortened by 5 bases and J by 2 bases, with 15 bases between the two germline ends. The germline gives CDR1 KGHDR, CDR2 SFDVKD. This CDR3 comprises 15 residues. The CDR3 spells CATSAASNGAYEQYF. The CDR3 nucleotides are TGTGCCACCAGTGCCGCGAGCAACGGGGCCTACGAGCAGTACTTC.

Worth noting for this clone: Within the sample, other DNA sequences also encode this same CDR3. This chain uses TRBV3-1 (or the pseudogene TRBV3-2) with TRBJ2-7; 11 nucleotides align to TRBD2. The CDR3 runs 15 residues. After removal of 4 bases from V and 2 bases from J, the junction contained 4 bases not matched to a gene. Germline lookup yields CDR1 LGHDT and CDR2 YNNKEL (reference sequence). The CDR3, as DNA: TGTGCCAGCAGCCCTCTAGCGGGAGGTCCCTACGAGCAGTACTTC. Residues: CASSPLAGGPYEQYF.

The chain is built from TRBV28 and TRBJ2-7; possible D gene TRBD2, 6 bases. Trimming took 4 bases from V and 3 from J, leaving 13 bases between them. The germline V gene encodes CDR1 MDHEN and CDR2 SYDVKM. This CDR3 has 14 amino acids. CDR3 DNA: TGTGCCAGCAGTTATAGCGGAAGGCGCTACGAGCAGTACTTC. It yields the protein CASSYSGRRYEQYF.